This T cell receptor beta chain was identified during a study of CD8 T cells in ankylosing spondylitis. A note on this clonotype: What it binds is unknown.

Molecular-barcoded quantitative 5'-RACE produced these TCR beta libraries. In TCRdb, the 5' RACE reads were re-called with MiXCR into one record per CDR3 protein. The sample consists of 350,000 to 450,000 distinct CDR3 sequences, about 24% of them appearing once. Study observations and caveats: Disease-linked clones reportedly concentrated significantly in matched ankylosing spondylitis synovial fluid. A TCR beta motif of eight highly homologous variants appeared characteristic of ankylosing spondylitis blood.

Trimming shortened V by 7 bases and J by 3 bases, and 6 bases separated the two germline ends. Germline CDR1 is MNHEY and CDR2 is SVGAGI. The CDR3 spans 12 residues. Material: blood, either unsorted or a sorted T cell fraction (not recorded which). The rearrangement uses TRBV6-5 and TRBJ2-2; D is unclear. The source is a male donor with ankylosing spondylitis. The CDR3 protein is CASKGYTGELFF. The CDR3 region has the DNA TGTGCCAGCAAGGGTTACACCGGGGAGCTGTTTTTT.